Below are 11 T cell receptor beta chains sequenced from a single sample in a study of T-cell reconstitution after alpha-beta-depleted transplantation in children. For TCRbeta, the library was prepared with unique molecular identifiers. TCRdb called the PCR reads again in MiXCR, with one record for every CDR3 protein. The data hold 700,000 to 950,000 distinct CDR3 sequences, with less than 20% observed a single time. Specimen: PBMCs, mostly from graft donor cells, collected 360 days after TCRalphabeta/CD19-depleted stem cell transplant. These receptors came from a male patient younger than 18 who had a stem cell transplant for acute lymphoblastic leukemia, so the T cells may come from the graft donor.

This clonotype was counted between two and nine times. CDR3 nucleotides: TGCAGTGCTAGAGATAAATCCCTGCCCAGGGGAGGATCAGATACGCAGTATTTT. Its translation: CSARDKSLPRGGSDTQYF. This chain connects TRBV20-1 to TRBJ2-3, with D perhaps assigned TRBD1 or TRBD2 (6 bases each). The germline CDR1 and CDR2 sequences are DFQATT and SNEGSKA (reference sequence). There are 18 residues in the CDR3. With 0 bases removed from V and 4 bases from J, the gap between germline ends came to 23 bases.

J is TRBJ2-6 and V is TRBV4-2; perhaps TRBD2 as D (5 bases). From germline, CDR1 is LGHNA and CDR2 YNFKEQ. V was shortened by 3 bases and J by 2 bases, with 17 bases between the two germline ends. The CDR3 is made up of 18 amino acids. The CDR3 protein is CASSQLVLRVAGANVLTF. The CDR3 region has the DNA TGTGCCAGCAGCCAGCTTGTCTTGAGGGTGGCTGGGGCCAACGTCCTGACTTTC.

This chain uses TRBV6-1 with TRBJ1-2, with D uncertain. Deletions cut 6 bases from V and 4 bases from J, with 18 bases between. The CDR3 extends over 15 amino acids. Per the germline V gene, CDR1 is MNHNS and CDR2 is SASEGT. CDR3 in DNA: TGTGCCAGCAGCTTGACCGGGCCGCAAGCCTATGGCTACACCTTC. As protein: CASSLTGPQAYGYTF.

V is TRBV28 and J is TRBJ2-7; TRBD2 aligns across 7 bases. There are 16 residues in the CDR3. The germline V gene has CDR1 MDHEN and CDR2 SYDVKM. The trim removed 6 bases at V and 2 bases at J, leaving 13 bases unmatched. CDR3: CASSYPPAGPPYEQYF. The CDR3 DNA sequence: TGTGCCAGCAGCTACCCACCAGCGGGGCCCCCCTACGAGCAGTACTTC.

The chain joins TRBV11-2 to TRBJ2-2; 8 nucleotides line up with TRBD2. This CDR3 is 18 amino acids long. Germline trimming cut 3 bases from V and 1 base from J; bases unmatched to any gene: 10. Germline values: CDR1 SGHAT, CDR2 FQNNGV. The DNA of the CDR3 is TGTGCCAGCAGCTTCTTCCCGCCGGGAGGGTGGAACACCGGGGAGCTGTTTTTT. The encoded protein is CASSFFPPGGWNTGELFF.

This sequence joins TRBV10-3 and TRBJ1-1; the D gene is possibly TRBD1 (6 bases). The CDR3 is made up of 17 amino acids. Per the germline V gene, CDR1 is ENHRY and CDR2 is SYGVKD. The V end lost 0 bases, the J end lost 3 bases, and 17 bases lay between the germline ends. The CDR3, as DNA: TGTGCCATCAGTGAGTCGATAGTGGACAGCGTATACACTGAAGCTTTCTTT. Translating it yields CAISESIVDSVYTEAFF.

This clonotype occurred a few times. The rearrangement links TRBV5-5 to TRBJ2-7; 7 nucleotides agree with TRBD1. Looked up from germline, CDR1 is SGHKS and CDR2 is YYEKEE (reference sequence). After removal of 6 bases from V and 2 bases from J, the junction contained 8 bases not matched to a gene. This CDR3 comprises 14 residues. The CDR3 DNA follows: TGTGCCAGCACCTTAGCGACAGGGACCTACGAGCAGTACTTC. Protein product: CASTLATGTYEQYF.

The CDR3 DNA follows: TGTGCCAGCAGCGAGGGAGGGCCGGTCATCTTCTACAATGAGCAGTTCTTC. This translates into CASSEGGPVIFYNEQFF. This chain uses TRBV14 with TRBJ2-1; 7 bases match TRBD2. The J segment lost 3 bases and the V segment lost 5 bases, leaving 13 bases of the junction unmatched. Germline CDR1 is SGHDN and CDR2 is FVKESK. CDR3 length equals 17 residues.

The CDR3, as DNA: TGCGCCAGCAGTTTTGGGGGCCCGACATCCCGAAGGCAGTTCTTC. It codes for CASSFGGPTSRRQFF. The V and J genes are TRBV5-1 and TRBJ2-1; tentative D call: TRBD1 (6 bases). V lost 5 bases and J lost 12, with 24 bases in between. The CDR3 spans 15 residues. CDR1 and CDR2 (germline): SGHRS, YFSETQ.

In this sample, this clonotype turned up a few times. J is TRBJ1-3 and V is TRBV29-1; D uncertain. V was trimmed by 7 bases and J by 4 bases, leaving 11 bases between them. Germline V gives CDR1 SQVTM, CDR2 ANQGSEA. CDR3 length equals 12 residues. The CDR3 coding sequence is TGCAGCGCTGTGCGGACGGGAAACACCATATATTTT. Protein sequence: CSAVRTGNTIYF.

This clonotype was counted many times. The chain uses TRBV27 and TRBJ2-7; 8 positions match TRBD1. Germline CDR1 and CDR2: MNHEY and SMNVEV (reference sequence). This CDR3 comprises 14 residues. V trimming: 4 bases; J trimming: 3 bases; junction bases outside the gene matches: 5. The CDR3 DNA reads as TGTGCCAGCAGTTCCGACGGACAGGGCTACGAGCAGTACTTC. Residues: CASSSDGQGYEQYF.